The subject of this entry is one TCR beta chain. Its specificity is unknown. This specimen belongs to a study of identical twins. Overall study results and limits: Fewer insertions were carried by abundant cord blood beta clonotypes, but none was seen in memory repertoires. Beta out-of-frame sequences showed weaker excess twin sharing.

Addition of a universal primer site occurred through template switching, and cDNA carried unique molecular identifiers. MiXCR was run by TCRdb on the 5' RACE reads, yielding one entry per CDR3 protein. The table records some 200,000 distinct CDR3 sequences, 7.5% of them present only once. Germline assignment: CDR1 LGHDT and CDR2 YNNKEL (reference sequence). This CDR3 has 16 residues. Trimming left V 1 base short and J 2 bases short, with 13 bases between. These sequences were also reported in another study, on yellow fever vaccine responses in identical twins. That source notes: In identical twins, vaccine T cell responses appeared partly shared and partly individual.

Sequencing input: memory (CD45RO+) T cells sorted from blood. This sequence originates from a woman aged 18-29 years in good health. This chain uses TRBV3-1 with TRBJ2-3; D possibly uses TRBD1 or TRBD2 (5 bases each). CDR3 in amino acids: CASSQAGALNTDTQYF. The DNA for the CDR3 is TGTGCCAGCAGCCAAGCCGGGGCTCTGAACACAGATACGCAGTATTTT.